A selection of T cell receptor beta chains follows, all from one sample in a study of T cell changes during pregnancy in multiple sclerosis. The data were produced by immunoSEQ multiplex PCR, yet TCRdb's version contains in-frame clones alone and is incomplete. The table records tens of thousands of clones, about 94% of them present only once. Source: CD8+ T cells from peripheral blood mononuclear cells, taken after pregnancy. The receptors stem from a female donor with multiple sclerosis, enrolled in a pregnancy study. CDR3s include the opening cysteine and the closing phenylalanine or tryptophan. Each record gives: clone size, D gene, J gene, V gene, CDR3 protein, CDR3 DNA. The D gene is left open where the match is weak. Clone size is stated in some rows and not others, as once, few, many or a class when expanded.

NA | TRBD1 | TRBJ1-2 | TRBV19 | CASSIRGGAGGYTF | TGTGCCAGTAGTATACGAGGGGGCGCGGGTGGCTACACCTTC
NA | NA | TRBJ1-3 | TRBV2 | CASSGPGPGGSSGNTIYF | TGTGCCAGCAGTGGTCCGGGCCCGGGAGGTTCATCTGGAAACACCATATATTTT
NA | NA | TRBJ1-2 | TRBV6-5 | CASSVTGGGYTF | TGTGCCAGCAGTGTGACGGGTGGGGGCTACACCTTC
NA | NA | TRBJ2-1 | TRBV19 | CASSISGANEQFF | TGTGCCAGTAGTATTTCAGGGGCCAATGAGCAGTTCTTC
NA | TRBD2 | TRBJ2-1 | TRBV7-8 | CASSLGSGGDWEQFF | TGTGCCAGCAGCTTAGGGTCGGGAGGGGATTGGGAGCAGTTCTTC
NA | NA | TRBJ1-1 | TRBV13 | CASSSGHSMNTEAFF | TGTGCCAGCAGCTCCGGACATTCCATGAACACTGAAGCTTTCTTT
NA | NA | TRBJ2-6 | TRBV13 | CASSLLGASGANVLTF | TGTGCCAGCAGCTTATTAGGGGCGTCAGGGGCCAACGTCCTGACTTTC
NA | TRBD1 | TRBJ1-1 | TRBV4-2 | CASSQLGTANTEAFF | TGTGCCAGCAGCCAACTAGGGACAGCGAACACTGAAGCTTTCTTT
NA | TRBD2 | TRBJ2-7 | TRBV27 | CASSIAGLGNEQYF | TGTGCCAGCAGTATAGCGGGCCTAGGGAACGAGCAGTACTTC
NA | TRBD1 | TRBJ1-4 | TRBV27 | CASSEIQGGGNEKLFF | TGTGCCAGCAGTGAGATTCAGGGGGGCGGCAATGAAAAACTGTTTTTT
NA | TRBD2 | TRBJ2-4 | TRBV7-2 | CASSLELGGIQYF | TGTGCCAGCAGCTTAGAGTTGGGGGGGATTCAGTACTTC
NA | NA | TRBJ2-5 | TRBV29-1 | CSVETAKETQYF | TGCAGCGTTGAGACAGCTAAAGAGACCCAGTACTTC
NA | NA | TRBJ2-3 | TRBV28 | CASSPLVPAGFTDTQYF | TGTGCCAGCAGCCCCTTAGTACCTGCGGGGTTCACAGATACGCAGTATTTT
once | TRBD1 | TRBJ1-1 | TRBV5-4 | CASSFGTANTEAFF | TGTGCCAGCAGCTTCGGGACAGCCAACACTGAAGCTTTCTTT
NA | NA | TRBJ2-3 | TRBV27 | CASSRRGGATDTQYF | TGTGCCAGCAGTCGCCGGGGCGGGGCGACAGATACGCAGTATTTT
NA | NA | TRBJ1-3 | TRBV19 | CASSDIGSSGNTIYF | TGTGCCAGTAGTGATATTGGCAGCTCTGGAAACACCATATATTTT
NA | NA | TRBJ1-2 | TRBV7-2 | CASSAGYEGYTF | TGTGCCAGCAGCGCCGGGTATGAGGGCTACACCTTC
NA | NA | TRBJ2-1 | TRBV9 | CASSPRDSPDEQFF | TGTGCCAGCAGCCCCCGGGACTCCCCCGATGAGCAGTTCTTC
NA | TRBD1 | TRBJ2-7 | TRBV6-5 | CASSYSKGQFYEQYF | TGTGCCAGCAGTTACTCCAAGGGACAGTTCTACGAGCAGTACTTC
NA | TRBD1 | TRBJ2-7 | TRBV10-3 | CAISGQGSYEQYF | TGTGCCATCAGTGGACAGGGATCATACGAGCAGTACTTC
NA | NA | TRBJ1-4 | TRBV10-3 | CAISESKRVSNEKLFF | TGTGCCATCAGTGAGTCGAAGCGGGTGTCTAATGAAAAACTGTTTTTT
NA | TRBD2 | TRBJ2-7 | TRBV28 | CASTSGFGYEQYF | TGTGCCAGCACTAGCGGCTTCGGCTACGAGCAGTACTTC
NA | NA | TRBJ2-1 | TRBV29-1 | CSVEDWNSPSSYNEQFF | TGCAGCGTTGAAGATTGGAACAGTCCCAGCTCCTACAATGAGCAGTTCTTC
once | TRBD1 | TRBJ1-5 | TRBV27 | CASSSWTGDNQPQHF | TGTGCCAGCAGTTCCTGGACAGGGGATAATCAGCCCCAGCATTTT
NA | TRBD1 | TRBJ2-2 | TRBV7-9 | CASSSNPGQDNTGELFF | TGTGCCAGCAGTTCAAACCCGGGACAGGACAACACCGGGGAGCTGTTTTTT
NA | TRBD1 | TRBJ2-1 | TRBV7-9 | CASSSPGQVFGEQFF | TGTGCCAGCAGCTCCCCGGGACAGGTTTTTGGTGAGCAGTTCTTC
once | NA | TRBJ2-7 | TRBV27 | CASSSTPRGDEQYF | TGTGCCAGCAGTTCGACACCCAGGGGCGATGAGCAGTACTTC
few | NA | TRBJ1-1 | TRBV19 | CASSITAQESAFF | TGTGCCAGTAGTATCACGGCACAGGAGAGCGCTTTCTTT